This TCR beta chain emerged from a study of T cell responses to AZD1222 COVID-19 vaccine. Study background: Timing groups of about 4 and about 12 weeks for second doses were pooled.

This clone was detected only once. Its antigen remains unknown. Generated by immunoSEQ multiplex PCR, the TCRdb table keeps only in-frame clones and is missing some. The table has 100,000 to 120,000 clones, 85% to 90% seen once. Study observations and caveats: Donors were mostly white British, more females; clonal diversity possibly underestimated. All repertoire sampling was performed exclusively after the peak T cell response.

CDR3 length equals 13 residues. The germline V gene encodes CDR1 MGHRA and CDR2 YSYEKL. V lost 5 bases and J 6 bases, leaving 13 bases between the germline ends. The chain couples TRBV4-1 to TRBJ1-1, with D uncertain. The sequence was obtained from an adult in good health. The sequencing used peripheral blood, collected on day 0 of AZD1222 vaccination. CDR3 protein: CASSAGRAAEAFF. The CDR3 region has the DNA TGCGCCAGCAGCGCGGGGAGGGCGGCTGAAGCTTTCTTT.